This TCR beta chain was recorded in a study of read filtering for tumor transcriptome and immune sequencing. Study-level information: Fewer than ten patients were R-ISS I, some 15 were R-ISS II, 6 or 7 were R-ISS III. Transcriptome libraries were built from DNase-treated RNA.

Molecular barcoded adaptors covering alpha/delta and beta/gamma chains were used on roughly 400 ng RNA. MiXCR, applied by TCRdb to the reads, yields one record per CDR3 protein. The sample yields about 61,000 distinct CDR3 sequences, about 19% seen once. Ten or more counts support this clonotype. Its antigen is as yet unknown. Study-wide points: Even smaller IR-seq throughput identified most shared clonotypes. IR-seq and RNA-seq agreed better without single-read clonotypes.

This clonotype originated in a donor at least 40 years old with multiple myeloma. Sequences were obtained from a population of CD138-negative cells sorted from bone marrow.

This chain's CDR3 is CSASSGTSGVNTGELFF. The CDR3 nucleotides read TGCAGCGCCTCCTCCGGGACTAGCGGGGTAAACACCGGGGAGCTGTTTTTT. The rearrangement links TRBV29-1 to TRBJ2-2; 13 nucleotides line up with TRBD2. Germline assignment: CDR1 SQVTM and CDR2 ANQGSEA. This CDR3 is 17 amino acids long. V gave up 7 bases and J gave up 2 bases; unmatched junction bases: 10.